Listed below are T cell receptor beta chains from one sample, sequenced in a study of CD8 T cells in Susac syndrome. TCRdb re-derived calls from the immunoSEQ multiplex PCR reads in MiXCR, one entry per CDR3 protein. In the table there are 110,000 or so distinct CDR3 sequences, around 90% of which are singletons. The sample consisted of CD4+ T cells from PBMCs. These receptors originate from a human donor in good health. Both conserved end residues are part of each CDR3. Each record gives: J gene, D gene, V gene, clone size, CDR3 protein, CDR3 DNA. D genes are given only for firm matches. Clone size is stated in some rows and not others, as once, few, many or a class when expanded.

>TRBJ2-3|.|TRBV6-2/TRBV6-3|.
CASMMKTTTDTQYF
TGTGCCAGCATGATGAAGACTACCACAGATACGCAGTATTTT
>TRBJ2-5|TRBD2|TRBV2|.
CASRLAGGETQYF
TGTGCCAGCAGACTAGCGGGAGGAGAGACCCAGTACTTC
>TRBJ2-7|.|TRBV29-1|few
CSVAGDESYEQYF
TGCAGCGTTGCAGGGGACGAATCCTACGAGCAGTACTTC
>TRBJ1-5|TRBD1|TRBV9|.
CASSGGTGINQPQHF
TGTGCCAGCAGCGGGGGGACAGGGATTAATCAGCCCCAGCATTTT
>TRBJ2-7|.|TRBV4-1|once
CASSQGDGPYEQYF
TGCGCCAGCAGCCAAGGGGACGGACCCTACGAGCAGTACTTC
>TRBJ2-3|.|TRBV30|once
CAWTSREDTQYF
TGTGCCTGGACGTCGAGGGAAGATACGCAGTATTTT
>TRBJ1-5|.|TRBV6-2/TRBV6-3|.
CASSTPLGARPQHF
TGTGCCAGCAGCACTCCTCTCGGGGCCCGGCCCCAGCATTTT
>TRBJ2-1|.|TRBV19|.
CASSLYRTTYNEQFF
TGTGCCAGTAGTTTATACAGGACCACCTACAATGAGCAGTTCTTC
>TRBJ2-5|.|TRBV29-1|.
CSLGVQETQYF
TGCAGCCTGGGGGTTCAAGAGACCCAGTACTTC
>TRBJ1-2|.|TRBV14|once
CASSQTGRAGYTF
TGTGCCAGCAGTCAGACCGGTAGGGCTGGCTACACCTTC
>TRBJ1-1|.|TRBV6-2/TRBV6-3|once
CASTHREANTEAFF
TGTGCCAGCACCCACAGGGAGGCGAACACTGAAGCTTTCTTT
>TRBJ2-7|TRBD1|TRBV7-9|.
CATARQGDKDEQYF
TGTGCCACCGCCCGGCAGGGGGATAAGGACGAGCAGTACTTC
>TRBJ2-7|.|TRBV5-6|.
CASSNLGVSYEQYF
TGTGCCAGCAGCAACCTCGGCGTCTCCTACGAGCAGTACTTC
>TRBJ1-1|TRBD1|TRBV12-3/TRBV12-4|.
CASTSGSGGGRPEAFF
TGTGCCAGCACCTCGGGATCAGGGGGGGGAAGACCTGAAGCTTTCTTT
>TRBJ1-5|.|TRBV7-2|.
CASSTPAGNQPQHF
TGTGCCAGCAGCACCCCCGCGGGTAATCAGCCCCAGCATTTT
>TRBJ1-5|TRBD1|TRBV23-1|.
CASSHGTGDHSNQPQHF
TGCGCCAGCAGTCACGGGACAGGGGATCATAGCAATCAGCCCCAGCATTTT
>TRBJ2-2|.|TRBV5-4|.
CASSLAAGGPTGELFF
TGTGCCAGCAGCTTGGCGGCGGGTGGTCCGACCGGGGAGCTGTTTTTT
>TRBJ2-7|.|TRBV4-3|.
CASRPHQGEVYEQYF
TGCGCCAGCAGACCCCATCAGGGAGAAGTCTACGAGCAGTACTTC
>TRBJ1-1|.|TRBV29-1|.
CSVDARTEAFF
TGCAGCGTTGATGCGAGGACTGAAGCTTTCTTT
>TRBJ1-4|.|TRBV5-1|.
CASSLVGGEKLFF
TGCGCCAGCAGCTTGGTCGGAGGCGAAAAACTGTTTTTT
>TRBJ2-6|.|TRBV2|.
CASRTNIVRSGANVLTF
TGTGCCAGCAGGACGAATATAGTGCGCTCTGGGGCCAACGTCCTGACTTTC
>TRBJ1-1|TRBD1|TRBV6-2/TRBV6-3|.
CASSYRTGDPNTEAFF
TGTGCCAGCAGTTACCGGACAGGGGACCCGAACACTGAAGCTTTCTTT
>TRBJ2-2|TRBD2|TRBV5-1|once
CASSFLAGNDPGELFF
TGCGCCAGCAGCTTTTTAGCGGGAAACGACCCCGGGGAGCTGTTTTTT
>TRBJ2-7|.|TRBV4-2|.
CASSQDLGLPYEQYF
TGTGCCAGCAGCCAAGATCTCGGCTTACCCTACGAGCAGTACTTC
>TRBJ2-3|.|TRBV3-1|.
CASSQDGGGTDTQYF
TGTGCCAGCAGCCAAGATGGAGGGGGCACAGATACGCAGTATTTT
>TRBJ1-2|.|TRBV18|.
CASSPDKAYGYTF
TGTGCCAGCTCACCCGACAAGGCCTATGGCTACACCTTC
>TRBJ2-1|.|TRBV6-6|.
CASSYVANEQFF
TGTGCCAGCAGTTACGTAGCGAATGAGCAGTTCTTC
>TRBJ1-6|.|TRBV7-2|.
CASSFRVTSPLHF
TGTGCCAGCAGCTTCAGGGTTACTTCACCCCTCCACTTT
>TRBJ1-2|.|TRBV7-2|.
CASSSSNYGYTF
TGTGCCAGCAGCTCTTCTAACTATGGCTACACCTTC
>TRBJ1-3|.|TRBV4-3|.
CASSQEGGGNTIYF
TGCGCCAGCAGCCAAGAAGGGGGAGGAAACACCATATATTTT
>TRBJ2-5|TRBD2|TRBV29-1|once
CSVREARRETQYF
TGCAGCGTTCGGGAGGCCCGGCGAGAGACCCAGTACTTC
>TRBJ2-7|TRBD1|TRBV5-1|.
CASSPESADRGGEQYF
TGCGCCAGCAGCCCGGAAAGCGCGGACAGGGGTGGTGAGCAGTACTTC